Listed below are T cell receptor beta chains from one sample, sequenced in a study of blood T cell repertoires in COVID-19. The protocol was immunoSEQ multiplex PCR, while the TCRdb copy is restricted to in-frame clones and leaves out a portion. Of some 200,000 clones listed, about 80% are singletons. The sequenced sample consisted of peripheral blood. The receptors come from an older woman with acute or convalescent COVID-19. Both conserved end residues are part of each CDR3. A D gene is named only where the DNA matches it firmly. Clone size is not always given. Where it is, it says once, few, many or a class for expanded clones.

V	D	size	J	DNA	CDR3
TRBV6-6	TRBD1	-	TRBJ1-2	TGTGCCAGCAGTCCAACAGGGGGGGATGGCTACACCTTC	CASSPTGGDGYTF
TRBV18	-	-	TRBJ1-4	TGTGCCAGTGGGGAGGAATTTGGTGAAAAACTGTTTTTT	CASGEEFGEKLFF
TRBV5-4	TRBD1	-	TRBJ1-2	TGTGCCAGCAGCCCGGGGACAGGATTGGCTATCGGTGGCTACACCTTC	CASSPGTGLAIGGYTF
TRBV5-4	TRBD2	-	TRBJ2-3	TGTGCCAGCAGCTTGGAACTAGCGGGGGGAGGGACGCAGTATTTT	CASSLELAGGGTQYF
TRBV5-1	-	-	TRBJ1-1	TGCGCCAGCAGCTTGGAGGGGGTAGCTTTCTTT	CASSLEGVAFF
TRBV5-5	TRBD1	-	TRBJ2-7	TGTGCCAGCAACCCCCTCGGACAGGCAGCCTCCTACGAGCAGTACTTC	CASNPLGQAASYEQYF
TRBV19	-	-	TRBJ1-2	TGTGCCAGTAGTATGTCAGGGGTTAACTATGGCTACACCTTC	CASSMSGVNYGYTF
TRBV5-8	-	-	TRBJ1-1	TGTGCCAGCAGCTTGGCTGGGGCTAGGAACACTGAAGCTTTCTTT	CASSLAGARNTEAFF
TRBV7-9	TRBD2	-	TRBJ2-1	TGTGCCAGCAGCTTAGTGGTACTAGCGGGGCCGAGCTCCTACAATGAGCAGTTCTTC	CASSLVVLAGPSSYNEQFF
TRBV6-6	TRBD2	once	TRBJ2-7	TGTGCCAGCAGTTACTTCTCCCGGGGGGACGAGCAGTACTTC	CASSYFSRGDEQYF
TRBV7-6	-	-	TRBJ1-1	TGTGCCAGCAGCCAGGGGTCTGAAGCTTTCTTT	CASSQGSEAFF
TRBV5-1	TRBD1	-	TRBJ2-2	TGCGCCAGCAGCCCTTGGACAGGGGGGAACGGGGAGCTGTTTTTT	CASSPWTGGNGELFF
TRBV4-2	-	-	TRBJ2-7	TGTGCCAGCAGCCAAGACAGGGCCTACGAGCAGTACTTC	CASSQDRAYEQYF
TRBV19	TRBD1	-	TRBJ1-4	TGTGCCAGTAGTACCCGGACAGGGAAAAATGAAAAACTGTTTTTT	CASSTRTGKNEKLFF
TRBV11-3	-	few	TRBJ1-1	TGTGCCAGCTCCATAACAGTGAACACTGAAGCTTTCTTT	CASSITVNTEAFF
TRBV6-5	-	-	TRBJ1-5	TGTGCCAGCAGTTACGCCGGTCTAGATCAGCCCCAGCATTTT	CASSYAGLDQPQHF
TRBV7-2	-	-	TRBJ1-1	TGTGCCAGCAGCTCCCAACAGAACCCTGAAGCTTTCTTT	CASSSQQNPEAFF
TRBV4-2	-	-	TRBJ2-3	TGTGCCAGCAGCCAACCACCCCGTAGGGGCCCAGATACGCAGTATTTT	CASSQPPRRGPDTQYF
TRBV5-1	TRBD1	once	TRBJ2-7	TGCGCCAGCAGCCCCCCGGGACAGGGGGGCTACGAGCAGTACTTC	CASSPPGQGGYEQYF
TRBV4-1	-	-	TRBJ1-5	TGCGCCAGCAGCCAAGTCTCGTCGAGGGATCAGCCCCAGCATTTT	CASSQVSSRDQPQHF
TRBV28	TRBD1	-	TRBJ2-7	TGTGCCAGCAGTTCCGCCGGGACAGGAGCGTCGTGGCAGTACTTC	CASSSAGTGASWQYF
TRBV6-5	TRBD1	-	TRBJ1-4	TGTGCCAGCAGTTACCGGAGGGGGACAGGGAATGAAAAACTGTTTTTT	CASSYRRGTGNEKLFF
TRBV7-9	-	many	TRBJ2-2	TGTGCCAGCAGCGCCAGGAACACCGGGGAGCTGTTTTTT	CASSARNTGELFF
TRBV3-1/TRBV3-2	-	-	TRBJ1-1	TGTGCCAGCAGCTTCCGCCCGGACACTGAAGCTTTCTTT	CASSFRPDTEAFF
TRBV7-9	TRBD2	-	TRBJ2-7	TGTGCCAGCAGCTTAGGACTGGCCAGCGGGGAGACCTACGAGCAGTACTTC	CASSLGLASGETYEQYF
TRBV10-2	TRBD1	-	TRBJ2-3	TGCGCCAGCAGTTCGGGACAGGTTATAGATACGCAGTATTTT	CASSSGQVIDTQYF
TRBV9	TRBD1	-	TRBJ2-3	TGTGCCAGCAGCGTAGCTGGCCAGGGGGCAAGGGATACGCAGTATTTT	CASSVAGQGARDTQYF
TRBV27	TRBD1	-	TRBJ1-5	TGTGCCAGCAGCCGGGGACAGGCCGATCAGCCCCAGCATTTT	CASSRGQADQPQHF
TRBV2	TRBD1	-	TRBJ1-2	TGTGCCAGCAGTGAAAGAGGGGGACAGGGTTATGGCTACACCTTC	CASSERGGQGYGYTF
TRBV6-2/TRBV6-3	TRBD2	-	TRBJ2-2	TGTGCCAGCAGTCGCCCGGTTAGCGGGGGTGCCGGGGAGCTGTTTTTT	CASSRPVSGGAGELFF
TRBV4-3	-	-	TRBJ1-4	TGCGCCAGCAGCCAAGAACATTCCCTTGCAGGTGAAAAACTGTTTTTT	CASSQEHSLAGEKLFF
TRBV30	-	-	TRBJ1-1	TGTGCCTGGAGCGATTCAGGGTTCCGGGCTTTCTTT	CAWSDSGFRAFF
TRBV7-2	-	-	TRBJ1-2	TGTGCCAGCAGCTTAGGATCCGGGACACACGGACAATATGGCTACACCTTC	CASSLGSGTHGQYGYTF
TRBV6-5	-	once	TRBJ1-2	TGTGCCAGCATCAACCCCGACAGCTATGGCTACACCTTC	CASINPDSYGYTF
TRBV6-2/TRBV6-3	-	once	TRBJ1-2	TGTGCCAGCAGTCCCGGGGGGCACTATGGCTACACCTTC	CASSPGGHYGYTF
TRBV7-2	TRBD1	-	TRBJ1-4	TGTGCCAGCAGCCAGGGACAGCGCAATGAAAAACTGTTTTTT	CASSQGQRNEKLFF
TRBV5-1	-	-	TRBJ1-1	TGCGCCAGCAGCTTGGGGGGGCCTGAAGCTTTCTTT	CASSLGGPEAFF
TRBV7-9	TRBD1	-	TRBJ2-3	TGTGCCAGCAGCCGACCGACAGGGGACACAGATACGCAGTATTTT	CASSRPTGDTDTQYF
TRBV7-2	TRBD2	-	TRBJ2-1	TGTGCCAGCAGCTTAACGAGCGGGGGGTACAATGAGCAGTTCTTC	CASSLTSGGYNEQFF
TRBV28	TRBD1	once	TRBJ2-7	TGTGCCAGCAGTTTATATGAGGGACAGGGTACCTACGAGCAGTACTTC	CASSLYEGQGTYEQYF
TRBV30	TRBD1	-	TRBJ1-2	TGTGCCTGGGGGGCGGACAGGCCTAACTATGGCTACACCTTC	CAWGADRPNYGYTF
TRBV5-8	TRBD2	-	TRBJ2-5	TGTGCCAGCAGCTTGACTAGCGGTGTGGAGACCCAGTACTTC	CASSLTSGVETQYF
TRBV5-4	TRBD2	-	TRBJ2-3	TGTGCCAGCAGCCCCCAGCGGGAAGCTAGCACAGATACGCAGTATTTT	CASSPQREASTDTQYF
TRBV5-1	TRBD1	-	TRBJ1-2	TGCGCCAGCAACCGGGACAGGGAGGATGGTGGCTACACCTTC	CASNRDREDGGYTF
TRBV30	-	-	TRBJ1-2	TGTGCCTGGAGATGGTCGGCTAACTATGGCTACACCTTC	CAWRWSANYGYTF
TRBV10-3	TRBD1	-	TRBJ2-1	TGTGCCATCAGTGCTCGGGACAGGGGCTCAGAGGAGCAGTTCTTC	CAISARDRGSEEQFF
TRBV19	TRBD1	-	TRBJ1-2	TGTGCCAGTAGTCTCATGGACAGGGTGGTAGCGCTTGGCTACACCTTC	CASSLMDRVVALGYTF
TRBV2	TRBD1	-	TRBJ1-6	TGTGCCAGCAGTGTTATAGCAGGGGGCGCCCAAACTAATTCACCCCTCCACTTT	CASSVIAGGAQTNSPLHF